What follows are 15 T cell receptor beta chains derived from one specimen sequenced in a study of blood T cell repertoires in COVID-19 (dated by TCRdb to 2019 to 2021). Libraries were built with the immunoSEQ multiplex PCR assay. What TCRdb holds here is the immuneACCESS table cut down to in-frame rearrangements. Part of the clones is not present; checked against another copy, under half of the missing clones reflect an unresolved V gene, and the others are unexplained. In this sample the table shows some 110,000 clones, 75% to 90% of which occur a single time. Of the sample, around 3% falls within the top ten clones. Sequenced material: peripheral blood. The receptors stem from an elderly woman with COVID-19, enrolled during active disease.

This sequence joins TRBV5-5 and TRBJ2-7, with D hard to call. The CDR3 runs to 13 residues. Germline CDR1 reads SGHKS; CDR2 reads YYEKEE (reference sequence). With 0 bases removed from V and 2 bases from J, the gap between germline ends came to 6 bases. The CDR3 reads CASSLEQTYEQYF. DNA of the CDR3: TGTGCCAGCAGCTTGGAACAAACCTACGAGCAGTACTTC.

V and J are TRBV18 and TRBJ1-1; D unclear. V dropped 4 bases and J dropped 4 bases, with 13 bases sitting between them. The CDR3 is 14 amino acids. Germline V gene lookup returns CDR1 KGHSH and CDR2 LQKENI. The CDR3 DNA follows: TGTGCCAGCTCACAATCCCAAGGAGGCACTGAAGCTTTCTTT. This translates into CASSQSQGGTEAFF.

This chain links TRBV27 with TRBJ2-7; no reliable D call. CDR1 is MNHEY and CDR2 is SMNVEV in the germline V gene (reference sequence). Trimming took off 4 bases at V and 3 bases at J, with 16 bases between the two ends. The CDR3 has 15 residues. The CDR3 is CASSSSRSGFYEQYF. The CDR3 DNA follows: TGTGCCAGCAGTTCATCAAGATCCGGGTTCTACGAGCAGTACTTC.

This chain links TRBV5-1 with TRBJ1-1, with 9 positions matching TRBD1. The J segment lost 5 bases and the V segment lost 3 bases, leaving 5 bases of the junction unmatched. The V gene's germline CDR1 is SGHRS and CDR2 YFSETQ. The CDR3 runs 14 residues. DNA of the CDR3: TGCGCCAGCAGCTCGAACAGGGGGCAGACTGAAGCTTTCTTT. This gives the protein CASSSNRGQTEAFF.

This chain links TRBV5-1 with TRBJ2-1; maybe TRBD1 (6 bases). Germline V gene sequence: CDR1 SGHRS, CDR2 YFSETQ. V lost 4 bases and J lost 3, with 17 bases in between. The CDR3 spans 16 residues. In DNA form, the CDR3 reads TGCGCCAGCAGCAGTGGGGACCAGGGGATCTACAATGAGCAGTTCTTC. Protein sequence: CASSSGDQGIYNEQFF.

The DNA for the CDR3 is TGTGCCAGCAGCTTGGGACTAGCGGGAATATCCAATGAGCAGTTCTTC. It translates to CASSLGLAGISNEQFF. The V call is TRBV5-6, the J call TRBJ2-1, with TRBD2 matching over 11 bases. The germline gives CDR1 SGHDT, CDR2 YYEEEE. The CDR3 loop spans 16 amino acids. Trimming took 0 bases from V and 6 from J; bases not matched to a gene: 5.

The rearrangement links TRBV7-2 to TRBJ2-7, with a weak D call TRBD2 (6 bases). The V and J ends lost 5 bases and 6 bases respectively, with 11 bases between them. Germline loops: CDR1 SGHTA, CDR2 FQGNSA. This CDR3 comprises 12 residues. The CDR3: CASSLSGGEQYF. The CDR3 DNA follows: TGTGCCAGCAGCCTTAGCGGCGGCGAGCAGTACTTC.

CDR3 DNA sequence: TGCAGTGCTAGGAGAGGTGGGCAGTACTTC. Its translation: CSARRGGQYF. V and J are TRBV20-1 and TRBJ2-7; D not certain. Trimming removed 3 bases at V and 9 bases at J, with 9 bases between. The CDR3 runs 10 residues. Per germline, CDR1 DFQATT and CDR2 SNEGSKA (reference sequence).

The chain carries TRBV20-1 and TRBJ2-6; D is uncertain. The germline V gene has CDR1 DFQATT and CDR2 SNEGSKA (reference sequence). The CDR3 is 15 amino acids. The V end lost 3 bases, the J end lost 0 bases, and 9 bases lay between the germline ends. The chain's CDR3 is CSASEYSSGANVLTF. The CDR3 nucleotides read TGCAGTGCTAGTGAATATTCCTCTGGGGCCAACGTCCTGACTTTC.

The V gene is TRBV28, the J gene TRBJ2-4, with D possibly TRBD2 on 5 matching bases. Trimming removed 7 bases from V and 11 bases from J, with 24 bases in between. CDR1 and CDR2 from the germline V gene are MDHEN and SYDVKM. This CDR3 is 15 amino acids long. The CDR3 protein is CASTGLQAGARVQYF. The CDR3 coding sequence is TGTGCCAGCACCGGACTCCAGGCAGGCGCCCGAGTTCAGTACTTC.

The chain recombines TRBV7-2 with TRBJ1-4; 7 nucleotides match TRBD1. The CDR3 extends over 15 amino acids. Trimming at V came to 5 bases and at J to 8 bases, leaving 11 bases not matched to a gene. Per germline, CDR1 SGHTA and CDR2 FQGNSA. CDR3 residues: CASSPDREGLEKLFF. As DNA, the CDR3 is TGTGCCAGCAGCCCCGACAGGGAAGGATTGGAAAAACTGTTTTTT.

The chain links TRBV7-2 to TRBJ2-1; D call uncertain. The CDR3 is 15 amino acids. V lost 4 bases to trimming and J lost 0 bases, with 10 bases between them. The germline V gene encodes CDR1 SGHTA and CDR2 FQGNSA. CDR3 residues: CASSYGGSSYNEQFF. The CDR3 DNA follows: TGTGCCAGCAGCTATGGCGGCAGCTCCTACAATGAGCAGTTCTTC.

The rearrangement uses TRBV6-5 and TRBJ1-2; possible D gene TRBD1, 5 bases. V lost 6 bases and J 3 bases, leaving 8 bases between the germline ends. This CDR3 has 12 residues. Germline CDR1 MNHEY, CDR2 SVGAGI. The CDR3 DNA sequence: TGTGCCAGCAGGCGGGGGGACTATGGCTACACCTTC. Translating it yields CASRRGDYGYTF.

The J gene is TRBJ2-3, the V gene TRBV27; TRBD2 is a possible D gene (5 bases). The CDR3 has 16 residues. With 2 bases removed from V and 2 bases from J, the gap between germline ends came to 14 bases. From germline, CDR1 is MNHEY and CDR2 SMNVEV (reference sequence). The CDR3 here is CASSLTAGIATDTQYF. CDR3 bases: TGTGCCAGCAGTTTAACGGCCGGGATTGCCACAGATACGCAGTATTTT.

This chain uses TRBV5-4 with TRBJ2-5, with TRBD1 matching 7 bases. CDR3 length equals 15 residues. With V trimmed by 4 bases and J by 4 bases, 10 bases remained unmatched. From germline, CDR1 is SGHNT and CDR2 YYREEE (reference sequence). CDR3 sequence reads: CASSPGDRDPETQYF. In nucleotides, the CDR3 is TGTGCCAGCAGCCCGGGCGACAGGGATCCAGAGACCCAGTACTTC.